Below, 17 T cell receptor beta chains from the same sample are listed, as sequenced in a study of post-analysis software for immune sequencing data. These receptors are not linked to any known antigen. Unique molecular identifiers tagged the TCR beta cDNA libraries. Each CDR3 protein is one row after TCRdb ran MiXCR on the PCR reads. The sample lists some 690,000 distinct CDR3 sequences; around 64% were seen once. Overall study results and limits: With TRBV5-6, TRBV5-1 and TRBV20-1 included, about five TRBV segments were more frequent in patients than in controls.

Sequenced sample: blood. The receptors shown here come from a girl aged 2 to 10 with multiple sclerosis.

As to this clonotype: One end of the junction does not line up with germline, which may come from a read error. The rearrangement links TRBV7-9 to TRBJ2-1; no reliable D call. CDR3 size: 16 residues. Germline loops: CDR1 SEHNR, CDR2 FQNEAQ (reference sequence). CDR3 bases: TGTGCCACTTTAGGGCAGGCCGAAAGCTCCTACAATGGGCAGTTCTTC. It codes for CATLGQAESSYNGQFF.

This clonotype was picked up a small number of times. The chain employs TRBV24-1 and TRBJ2-3; 7 bases fit TRBD2. This CDR3 is built from 15 residues. Germline V CDR1 and CDR2: KGHDR, SFDVKD. Trimming cost V 3 bases and J 2 bases; bases outside gene matches: 4. CDR3 loop: CATSDTGRLTDTQYF. The CDR3 bases are TGTGCCACCAGTGATACCGGGAGGCTCACAGATACGCAGTATTTT.

This clonotype was picked up a small number of times. The J gene is TRBJ1-2, the V gene TRBV29-1, with 8 bases matching TRBD1. This CDR3 is built from 14 residues. Germline loops: CDR1 SQVTM, CDR2 ANQGSEA. The trim removed 1 base at V and 7 bases at J, leaving 8 bases unmatched. In DNA, the CDR3 is TGCAGCGTTGAAGTTCAGGGGGCCAGCGGTGGCTACACCTTC. Translated, it gives CSVEVQGASGGYTF.

For this clonotype: Mismatch with germline at one junction end may stem from a read error. The chain has TRBV29-1 and TRBJ1-4, with TRBD1 matching over 8 bases. Germline V CDR1 and CDR2: SQVTM, ANQGSEA. CDR3 length: 13 residues. The CDR3 sequence: CSVLDRVEEKRFF. The CDR3 nucleotides are TGCAGCGTTCTGGACAGGGTGGAAGAAAAACGGTTTTTT. The full variable domain, in which reference TRBV29-1 and TRBJ1-4 provide the parts outside the CDR3, is SAVISQKPSRDICQRGTSLTIQCQVDSQVTMMFWYRQQPGQSLTLIATANQGSEATYESGFVIDKFPISRPNLTFSTLTVSNMSPEDSSIYLCSVLDRVEEKRFFGSGTQLSVL.

This clonotype was detected only once. At one boundary the junction diverges from the germline segment, which might be a read error. The V call is TRBV10-1, the J call TRBJ2-2; D gene unclear. Germline V gives CDR1 WNHNN, CDR2 SYGVQD (reference sequence). The length of the CDR3 is 8 residues. Here the CDR3 reads CATRELFF. CDR3 nucleotides: TGCGCCACCCGGGAGCTGTTTTTT.

The chain links TRBV4-2 to TRBJ2-5; D gene unclear. Looked up from germline, CDR1 is LGHNA and CDR2 is YNFKEQ. The CDR3 is 16 residues long. V lost 0 bases, J lost 4 bases, and 15 bases lay in between. As DNA, the CDR3 is TGTGCCAGCAGCCAAGATTGGCGGTCTACGCCAGAGACCCAGTACTTC. Its translation is CASSQDWRSTPETQYF.

This sequence joins TRBV9 and TRBJ2-7; no definite D call. V was trimmed by 4 bases and J by 1 base, leaving 12 bases between them. The CDR3 is 14 residues long. The germline V gene has CDR1 SGDLS and CDR2 YYNGEE. In DNA form, the CDR3 reads TGTGCCAGCAGCCCCCAGATTGGATCCTACGAGCAGTACTTC. Encoded protein: CASSPQIGSYEQYF.

This sequence joins TRBV12-3 or TRBV12-4 and TRBJ1-1; D call uncertain. The ends were cut back, 4 bases at V and 1 base at J, with 16 bases in the middle. The CDR3 totals 16 residues. DNA for the CDR3: TGTGCCAGCAGTTCTCATCAGCGGGCCCGGAACACTGAAGCTTTCTTT. Protein product: CASSSHQRARNTEAFF.

In this sample, this clonotype turned up a few times. The CDR3, as DNA: TGTGCCAGCAGTCACGGGACTAGCGGGGGAAACAATGAGCAGTACTTC. Protein sequence: CASSHGTSGGNNEQYF. The chain links TRBV6-6 to TRBJ2-5, with 14 bases aligning to TRBD2. The CDR3 has 16 amino acids. Germline V gives CDR1 MNHNY, CDR2 SVGAGI (reference sequence). V lost 5 bases and J lost 11; bases outside the gene matches: 13.

This clonotype was picked up one time. The rearrangement links TRBV28 to TRBJ1-1, with 7 bases lining up with TRBD1. Germline lookup yields CDR1 MDHEN and CDR2 SYDVKM. The CDR3 loop spans 17 amino acids. Losses at the gene ends were 4 bases for V and 1 base for J; bases not matched to a gene: 12. The CDR3 nucleotides read TGTGCCAGCAGTTACGCCCCGGACAGGCCGAAGAACACTGAAGCTTTCTTT. This translates into CASSYAPDRPKNTEAFF. The variable domain in full, completed from reference TRBV28 and TRBJ1-1, reads DVKVTQSSRYLVKRTGEKVFLECVQDMDHENMFWYRQDPGLGLRLIYFSYDVKMKEKGDIPEGYSVSREKKERFSLILESASTNQTSMYLCASSYAPDRPKNTEAFFGQGTRLTVV.

V gene TRBV4-2 combines with J gene TRBJ2-3, with D perhaps assigned TRBD1 or TRBD2 (5 bases each). The length of the CDR3 is 15 residues. Germline values: CDR1 LGHNA, CDR2 YNFKEQ. Trimming took off 0 bases at V and 0 bases at J, with 7 bases between the two ends. Written as DNA, the CDR3 is TGTGCCAGCAGCCAAGAAGGGGACAGCACAGATACGCAGTATTTT. Translating gives CASSQEGDSTDTQYF.

The V call is TRBV20-1, the J call TRBJ2-1, with a possible D match to TRBD2 (6 bases). The V and J ends lost 0 bases and 8 bases respectively, with 11 bases between them. The CDR3 is 13 amino acids. Germline-derived CDR1 and CDR2 are DFQATT and SNEGSKA (reference sequence). The CDR3 loop is CSARDILADEQFF. CDR3 nucleotides: TGCAGTGCTAGAGATATTTTAGCGGATGAGCAGTTCTTC.

The V and J genes are TRBV6-2 or TRBV6-3 and TRBJ2-1; 13 positions match TRBD2. The germline CDR1 and CDR2 sequences are MNHEY and SVGEGT. V trimming: 5 bases; J trimming: 9 bases; junction bases outside the gene matches: 7. The CDR3 consists of 15 residues. CDR3 nucleotide sequence: TGTGCCAGCAGTCCCATAACTAGCGGGAGGGGTGAGCAGTTCTTC. Its translation is CASSPITSGRGEQFF.

This clonotype has a handful of counts. The V gene is TRBV10-2, the J gene TRBJ2-3, with TRBD2 matching 7 bases. There are 16 residues in the CDR3. With V trimmed by 4 bases and J by 3 bases, 10 bases remained unmatched. CDR1 and CDR2 (germline): WSHSY, SAAADI. CDR3 sequence: CASSGGSSGFTDTQYF. The CDR3 nucleotides read TGCGCCAGCAGTGGCGGGTCTAGCGGCTTTACAGATACGCAGTATTTT.

The chain combines TRBV6-5 with TRBJ1-1; unclear D gene. CDR3 length: 15 amino acids. Between the trimmed V and J ends, which lost 7 bases and 8 bases, there was a span of 23 bases. Germline V gene data show CDR1 as MNHEY and CDR2 as SVGAGI. This CDR3 reads CASIPPDGSGTEAFF. The CDR3, as DNA: TGTGCCAGCATCCCTCCCGACGGTAGCGGAACCGAAGCTTTCTTT.

The gene calls are TRBV6-1 and TRBJ2-3; 10 positions agree with TRBD2. Germline V gene lookup returns CDR1 MNHNS and CDR2 SASEGT. J gave up 0 bases and V 6 bases, and 18 bases lay outside the gene matches. This CDR3 has 20 residues. CDR3 DNA sequence: TGTGCCAGCAGAACCCAGGTGGGGACTAGCGAGTTCTCCAGCACAGATACGCAGTATTTT. Its protein product is CASRTQVGTSEFSSTDTQYF.

The chain employs TRBV9 and TRBJ2-1; 7 bases are shared with TRBD2. Germline CDR1 and CDR2: SGDLS and YYNGEE. V shed 0 bases, J shed 1 base, and the junction held 4 bases outside the gene matches. This CDR3 has 16 residues. CDR3 DNA sequence: TGTGCCAGCAGCGTAGTACCAGCGGGGTCCTACAATGAGCAGTTCTTC. Translated: CASSVVPAGSYNEQFF.